The clone carrying this TCR beta chain was seen ten or more times. The CDR3 is 19 residues long. J was trimmed by 9 bases and V by 4 bases; bases with no gene match: 24. CDR1 is MDHEN, CDR2 SYDVKM, per germline. The record originates from a study of human T cells and chemical hapten exposure. TCRdb recomputed calls from the RACE reads with MiXCR, one row per CDR3 protein. The sample carries fewer than 70,000 distinct CDR3 sequences, approximately 11% recorded once. Sample time point: pre-sensitization, week 0. Treatment described: therapeutic diphenylcyclopropenone sensitization with weekly scalp DPC. J is TRBJ2-1 and V is TRBV28; 7 bases fit TRBD2. Sequenced material: whole blood, taken in connection with sensitization to the hapten diphenylcyclopropenone (DPC). The origin of this receptor is a woman in her fifties or sixties with alopecia areata. Some clones in this sample may be carry-over from other donors' samples. The CDR3 DNA reads as TGTGCCAGCAGTTCCCACTCATTGAGGACCCTGGATCCGGGGGGTGAGCAGTTCTTC. Encoded protein: CASSSHSLRTLDPGGEQFF. The entire variable domain, with the rest obtained from reference TRBV28 and TRBJ2-1, is as follows: DVKVTQSSRYLVKRTGEKVFLECVQDMDHENMFWYRQDPGLGLRLIYFSYDVKMKEKGDIPEGYSVSREKKERFSLILESASTNQTSMYLCASSSHSLRTLDPGGEQFFGPGTRLTVL.